A single sample is the source of the 20 T cell receptor beta chains below, sequenced in a study of cytomegalovirus exposure and HLA in healthy donors. The PCR made use of 60 Vbeta and 13 Jbeta primers. Assay used: immunoSEQ multiplex PCR; TCRdb lists only in-frame clones, some missing. Of 190,000 or so clones detected, less than 90% appear once; the ten largest clones hold about 1.6%. The sequencing input was PBMCs. These receptors originate from a man aged 45-65 years in good health and CMV-seronegative.

DNA for the CDR3: TGTGCCAGCAGCCGGACAGGGGGCGCGAAGTTTGGTGGCTACACCTTC. This translates into CASSRTGGAKFGGYTF. V and J are TRBV7-9 and TRBJ1-2; TRBD1 agrees at 11 bases. The CDR3 is 16 residues long. With V trimmed by 5 bases and J by 7 bases, 12 bases remained unmatched. The germline V gene has CDR1 SEHNR and CDR2 FQNEAQ (reference sequence).

V gene TRBV11-1 combines with J gene TRBJ1-2, with 7 positions matching TRBD1. CDR1 is SGHAT and CDR2 is FQDESV in the germline V gene (reference sequence). The V and J ends lost 3 bases and 5 bases, in that order; junction bases with no gene match: 9. The CDR3 consists of 15 residues. This CDR3 reads CASSFSSGTEYGYTF. The CDR3 DNA is TGTGCCAGCAGCTTTTCCTCCGGGACAGAATATGGCTACACCTTC.

The sample holds one count of this clone. The chain joins TRBV7-9 to TRBJ1-1, with 8 nucleotides matching TRBD1. The V segment lost 5 bases and the J segment 5 bases; nucleotides outside the gene matches: 10. The CDR3 sequence is 15 residues long. CDR1 is SEHNR and CDR2 is FQNEAQ in the germline V gene (reference sequence). CDR3 region: CASSNTLTGGTEAFF. For the CDR3, the DNA is TGTGCCAGCAGCAACACTTTAACAGGGGGGACTGAAGCTTTCTTT. Combining the CDR3 with reference TRBV7-9 and TRBJ1-1 gives the whole variable domain DTGVSQNPRHKITKRGQNVTFRCDPISEHNRLYWYRQTLGQGPEFLTYFQNEAQLEKSRLLSDRFSAERPKGSFSTLEIQRTEQGDSAMYLCASSNTLTGGTEAFFGQGTRLTVV.

The rearrangement joins TRBV12-5 to TRBJ2-7, with 7 bases fitting TRBD1. The V segment lost 0 bases and the J segment 0 bases; nucleotides outside the gene matches: 5. Germline V gene data show CDR1 as LGHNT and CDR2 as FRNRAP. The length of the CDR3 is 16 residues. The CDR3: CASGLVDRTFSYEQYF. In DNA, the CDR3 is TGTGCTAGTGGTTTGGTGGACAGGACTTTCTCCTACGAGCAGTACTTC.

This chain uses TRBV27 with TRBJ2-5, with a tentative D call TRBD2 (6 bases). The length of the CDR3 is 14 residues. In germline, CDR1 is MNHEY, CDR2 SMNVEV (reference sequence). With 8 bases removed from V and 2 bases from J, the gap between germline ends came to 15 bases. The CDR3 reads CASDGGAAQETQYF. The CDR3 bases are TGTGCCAGCGACGGCGGGGCAGCGCAAGAGACCCAGTACTTC.

As concerns this clone: The junction shows a germline mismatch at one end, possibly a read error. The rearrangement uses TRBV7-9 and TRBJ1-6, with D possibly being TRBD1 (5 bases). This CDR3 is 16 amino acids long. Germline CDR1 is SEHNR and CDR2 is FQNEAQ (reference sequence). DNA of the CDR3: TGTTCCAGCAGCCATTCCCGGGGGTCCTATAATTCACCCCTCCACTTT. It specifies CSSSHSRGSYNSPLHF.

V is TRBV5-5 and J is TRBJ2-5; 11 positions agree with TRBD2. The V segment lost 3 bases and the J segment 4 bases; nucleotides outside the gene matches: 8. The CDR3 sequence is 16 residues long. Germline V CDR1 and CDR2: SGHKS, YYEKEE (reference sequence). CDR3 loop: CASSWGLAEIRETQYF. DNA of the CDR3: TGTGCCAGCAGCTGGGGACTAGCGGAGATAAGAGAGACCCAGTACTTC.

This clone was seen only once. The rearrangement joins TRBV5-1 to TRBJ2-7; D perhaps matches TRBD1 (6 bases). CDR1 SGHRS and CDR2 YFSETQ come from the germline V gene. This CDR3 comprises 16 residues. V lost 0 bases and J lost 0, with 13 bases in between. CDR3 amino acids: CASSLDPGVNSYEQYF. The CDR3 coding sequence is TGCGCCAGCAGCTTGGACCCAGGGGTCAACTCCTACGAGCAGTACTTC.

This chain uses TRBV28 with TRBJ2-4; TRBD2 might be the D (5 bases). Trimming took off 2 bases at V and 0 bases at J, with 8 bases between the two ends. The CDR3 totals 15 residues. The germline gives CDR1 MDHEN, CDR2 SYDVKM. The CDR3 region has the DNA TGTGCCAGCAGTTTACCGGGGATAGCCAAAAACATTCAGTACTTC. Translation: CASSLPGIAKNIQYF.

The table lists this clone with a count of one. This sequence joins TRBV6-5 and TRBJ2-7; 8 bases align to TRBD1. The germline CDR1 and CDR2 sequences are MNHEY and SVGAGI. Trimming at V came to 10 bases and at J to 3 bases, leaving 5 bases not matched to a gene. This CDR3 has 12 residues. As DNA, the CDR3 is TGTGCCACCGTAGGACAGGGCTACGAGCAGTACTTC. Translated, it gives CATVGQGYEQYF.

The chain combines TRBV27 with TRBJ1-3; a weak D match, TRBD1 (5 bases). Trimming removed 9 bases from V and 0 bases from J, with 24 bases in between. The CDR3 has 18 residues. Germline CDR1 MNHEY, CDR2 SMNVEV (reference sequence). The CDR3 here is CASYPHTQVLFSGNTIYF. In DNA form, the CDR3 reads TGTGCCAGTTACCCGCACACACAGGTCCTCTTCTCTGGAAACACCATATATTTT.

The CDR3 here is CASSLSYYPGGPTYEQYF. CDR3 in DNA: TGTGCCAGCAGCTTATCGTACTACCCAGGGGGGCCTACCTACGAGCAGTACTTC. The chain couples TRBV11-3 to TRBJ2-7; weak D call: TRBD1 (7 bases). The germline V and J ends were trimmed by 2 bases and 2 bases, with 22 bases remaining between them. Germline V gene data show CDR1 as SGHNT and CDR2 as YENEEA. The CDR3 is made up of 18 amino acids.

This chain links TRBV9 with TRBJ2-7, with TRBD2 matching 8 bases. This CDR3 is built from 15 residues. Germline V gene sequence: CDR1 SGDLS, CDR2 YYNGEE. Losses at the gene ends were 6 bases for V and 1 base for J; bases not matched to a gene: 9. CDR3 region: CASTTREGRSYEQYF. In DNA form, the CDR3 reads TGTGCCAGCACGACACGGGAGGGCCGTTCCTACGAGCAGTACTTC.

This clone has just a few counts. The chain recombines TRBV19 with TRBJ1-4; 7 bases are a match to TRBD1. The V and J ends lost 7 bases and 8 bases, in that order; junction bases with no gene match: 13. The CDR3 contains 15 residues. Germline CDR1 reads LNHDA; CDR2 reads SQIVND (reference sequence). The CDR3 nucleotides are TGTGCCAGTATGGCGACAGGGCGGATTCGAGAAAAACTGTTTTTT. Its translation is CASMATGRIREKLFF.

The chain carries TRBV19 and TRBJ2-7; a possible D gene is TRBD1 (7 bases). Germline-derived CDR1 and CDR2 are LNHDA and SQIVND (reference sequence). The length of the CDR3 is 15 residues. V was cut by 8 bases and J by 3 bases, with 20 bases left in between. The CDR3, as DNA: TGTGCCAGTTCCCAGCAGGGGGGTCCCTACTACGAGCAGTACTTC. As protein: CASSQQGGPYYEQYF. Variable domain in full (rest from reference TRBV19 and TRBJ2-7): DGGITQSPKYLFRKEGQNVTLSCEQNLNHDAMYWYRQDPGQGLRLIYYSQIVNDFQKGDIAEGYSVSREKKESFPLTVTSAQKNPTAFYLCASSQQGGPYYEQYFGPGTRLTVT.

The chain couples TRBV6-1 to TRBJ2-7; no clear D gene. This CDR3 is built from 14 residues. V shed 0 bases and J shed 3 bases, with 9 bases lying between them. CDR1 MNHNS and CDR2 SASEGT come from the germline V gene. Here the CDR3 DNA reads TGTGCCAGCAGTGAAGCGGGCCAGAGCTACGAGCAGTACTTC. Translating gives CASSEAGQSYEQYF.

This clone was seen once. The CDR3 coding sequence is TGCGCCAGCAGCTTAATTGACAGGGCCTACAATGAGCAGTTCTTC. This sequence encodes CASSLIDRAYNEQFF. This rearrangement joins TRBV5-1 to TRBJ2-1, with 7 bases identical to TRBD1. J was trimmed by 2 bases and V by 2 bases; bases with no gene match: 4. The CDR3 runs to 15 residues. Germline V gene sequence: CDR1 SGHRS, CDR2 YFSETQ.

This chain connects TRBV7-2 to TRBJ2-7, with D perhaps TRBD2 (5 bases). Trimming took 6 bases from V and 5 from J, leaving 14 bases between them. This CDR3 is built from 13 residues. CDR1 SGHTA and CDR2 FQGNSA come from the germline V gene. Here the CDR3 DNA reads TGTGCCAGCAGTTGGACTCGGTGGGACGAGCAGTACTTC. Encoded protein: CASSWTRWDEQYF.

The DNA of the CDR3 is TGTGCCAGCAGCCAAGCGTCTAGCGGGAGCTTGGCCCACGAGCAGTACTTC. Translation: CASSQASSGSLAHEQYF. The chain links TRBV4-2 to TRBJ2-7; 10 bases align to TRBD2. Germline V gene sequence: CDR1 LGHNA, CDR2 YNFKEQ. V was clipped by 1 base and J by 5 bases; unmatched bases: 11. CDR3 length: 17 residues.

The chain couples TRBV9 to TRBJ2-3; 8 positions match TRBD2. The germline V gene encodes CDR1 SGDLS and CDR2 YYNGEE. V dropped 0 bases and J dropped 2; count of bases not matched to a gene: 5. This CDR3 region has 16 residues. CDR3 sequence: CASSVEGGRNTDTQYF. As DNA, the CDR3 is TGTGCCAGCAGCGTAGAGGGCGGGAGGAACACAGATACGCAGTATTTT.